This TCR beta chain was profiled in a study of blood T cell repertoires in COVID-19. Background on the study: The study drew acute and convalescent COVID-19 samples from the United States, Italy and Spain.

Profiling relied on immunoSEQ multiplex PCR, and the TCRdb table lists in-frame clones only, not all of them. The sample holds about 83,000 clones, 70% to 90% seen once. The CDR3 contains 17 residues. Germline CDR1 is SGHDT and CDR2 is YYEEEE. V shed 3 bases and J 4 bases; nucleotides not matched to a gene: 11. Sequenced: peripheral blood. The origin of this receptor is a woman of 80 years or more in a cohort sampled during active or convalescent COVID-19. The J gene is TRBJ1-1, the V gene TRBV5-6, with 11 bases lining up with TRBD1. CDR3 in DNA: TGTGCCAGCAGCTCCCGGGACAGGGGGTCGCTGGGCACTGAAGCTTTCTTT. It is translated as CASSSRDRGSLGTEAFF. Based on the CDR3 plus reference TRBV5-6 and TRBJ1-1, the full variable domain is DAGVTQSPTHLIKTRGQQVTLRCSPKSGHDTVSWYQQALGQGPQFIFQYYEEEERQRGNFPDRFSGHQFPNYSSELNVNALLLGDSALYLCASSSRDRGSLGTEAFFGQGTRLTVV.